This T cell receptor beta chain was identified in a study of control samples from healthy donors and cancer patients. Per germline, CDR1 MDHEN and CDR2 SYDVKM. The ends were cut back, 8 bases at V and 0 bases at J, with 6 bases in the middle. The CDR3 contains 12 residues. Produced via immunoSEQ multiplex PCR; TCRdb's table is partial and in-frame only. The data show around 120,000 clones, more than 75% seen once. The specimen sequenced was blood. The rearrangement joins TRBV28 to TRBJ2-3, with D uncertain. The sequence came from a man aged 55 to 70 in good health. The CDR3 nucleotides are TGTGCCAGCCACAGCAGCACAGATACGCAGTATTTT. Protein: CASHSSTDTQYF.